This T cell receptor beta chain was obtained from a study of blood T cell repertoires in COVID-19. Study-level information: Sources were T cells, B-cell-depleted T cells, or PBMCs; the material itself was cDNA or gDNA.

The CDR3 is made up of 15 amino acids. Germline loops: CDR1 SGHRS, CDR2 YFSETQ. Authors' methods: For nucleated cells, counts were estimated from reference gene primer amplification. Generated by immunoSEQ multiplex PCR, the TCRdb table keeps only in-frame clones and is missing some. V and J calls and clone size follow that table, whereas D and trimming were derived from the DNA. The sample consists of roughly 250,000 clones, about four fifths of them appearing once. As for this clone: The junction shows a germline mismatch at one end, possibly a read error.

Sequenced: peripheral blood. The chain is built from TRBV5-1 and TRBJ2-1; 7 nucleotides line up with TRBD2. This TCR came from a woman aged 80 or older with acute or convalescent COVID-19. CDR3 sequence: CASSLAGGIYYEQFF. For the CDR3, the DNA is TGCGCCAGCAGCTTGGCCGGGGGGATCTACTATGAGCAGTTCTTC.